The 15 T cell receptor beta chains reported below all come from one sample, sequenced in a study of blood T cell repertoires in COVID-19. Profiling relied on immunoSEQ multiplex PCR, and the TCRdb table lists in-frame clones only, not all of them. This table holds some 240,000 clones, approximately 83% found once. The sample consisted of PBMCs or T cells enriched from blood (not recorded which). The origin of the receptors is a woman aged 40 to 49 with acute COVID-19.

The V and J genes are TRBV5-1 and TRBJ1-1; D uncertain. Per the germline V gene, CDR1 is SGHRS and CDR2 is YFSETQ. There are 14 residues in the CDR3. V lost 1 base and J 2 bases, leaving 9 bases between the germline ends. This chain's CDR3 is CASSLNSPNTEAFF. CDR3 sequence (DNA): TGCGCCAGCAGCTTGAACAGCCCAAACACTGAAGCTTTCTTT.

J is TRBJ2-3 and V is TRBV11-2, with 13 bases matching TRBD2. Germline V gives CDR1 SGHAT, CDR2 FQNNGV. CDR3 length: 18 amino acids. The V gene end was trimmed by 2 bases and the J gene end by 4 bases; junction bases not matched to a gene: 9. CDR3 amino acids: CASSLSLLLAGGSDTQYF. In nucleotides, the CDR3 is TGTGCCAGCAGCTTATCCCTACTACTAGCGGGAGGGTCAGATACGCAGTATTTT.

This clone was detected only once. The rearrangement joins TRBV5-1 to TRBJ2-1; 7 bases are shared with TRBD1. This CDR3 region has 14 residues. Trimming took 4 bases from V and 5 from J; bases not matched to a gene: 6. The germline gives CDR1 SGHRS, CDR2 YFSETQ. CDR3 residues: CASSAKGQHNEQFF. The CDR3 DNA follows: TGCGCCAGCAGCGCTAAGGGACAGCACAATGAGCAGTTCTTC.

The CDR3 reads CATSDARPTNEKLFF. CDR3 in DNA: TGTGCCACCAGTGATGCTAGGCCGACTAATGAAAAACTGTTTTTT. This chain links TRBV24-1 with TRBJ1-4; D not resolved. V was clipped by 3 bases and J by 2 bases, with 9 bases between them. This CDR3 region has 15 residues. Germline V gene sequence: CDR1 KGHDR, CDR2 SFDVKD.

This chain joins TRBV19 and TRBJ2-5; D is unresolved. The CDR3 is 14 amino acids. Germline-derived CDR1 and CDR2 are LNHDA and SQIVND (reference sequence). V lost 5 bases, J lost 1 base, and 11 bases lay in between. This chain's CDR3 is CASSLTKTQETQYF. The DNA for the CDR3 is TGTGCCAGTAGTTTGACAAAAACCCAAGAGACCCAGTACTTC.

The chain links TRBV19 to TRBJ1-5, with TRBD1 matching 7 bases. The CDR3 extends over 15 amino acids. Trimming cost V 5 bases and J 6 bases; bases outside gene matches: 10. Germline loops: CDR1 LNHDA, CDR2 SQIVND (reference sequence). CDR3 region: CASSLGGRVIQPQHF. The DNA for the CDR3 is TGTGCCAGTAGTTTAGGGGGCAGGGTAATTCAGCCCCAGCATTTT.

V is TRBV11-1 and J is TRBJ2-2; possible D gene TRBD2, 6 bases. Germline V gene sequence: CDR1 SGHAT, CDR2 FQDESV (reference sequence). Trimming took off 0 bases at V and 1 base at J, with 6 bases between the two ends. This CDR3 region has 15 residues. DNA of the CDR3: TGTGCCAGCAGCTTAGCGGGAGGGAACACCGGGGAGCTGTTTTTT. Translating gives CASSLAGGNTGELFF. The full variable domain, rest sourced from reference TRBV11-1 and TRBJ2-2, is EAEVAQSPRYKITEKSQAVAFWCDPISGHATLYWYRQILGQGPELLVQFQDESVVDDSQLPKDRFSAERLKGVDSTLKIQPAELGDSAMYLCASSLAGGNTGELFFGEGSRLTVL.

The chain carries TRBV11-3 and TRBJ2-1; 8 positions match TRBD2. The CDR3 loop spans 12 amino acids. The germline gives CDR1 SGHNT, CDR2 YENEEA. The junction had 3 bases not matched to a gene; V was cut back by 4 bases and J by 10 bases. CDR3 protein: CASSSRLAEQFF. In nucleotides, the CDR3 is TGTGCCAGCAGCTCGCGACTAGCGGAGCAGTTCTTC.

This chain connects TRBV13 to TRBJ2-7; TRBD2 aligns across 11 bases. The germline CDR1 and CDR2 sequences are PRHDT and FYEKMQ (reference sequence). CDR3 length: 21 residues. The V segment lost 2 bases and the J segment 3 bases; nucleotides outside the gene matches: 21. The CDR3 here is CASSLSRGVSTSGSQFYEQYF. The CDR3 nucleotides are TGTGCCAGCAGCTTAAGCAGGGGAGTTTCCACTAGCGGGAGCCAATTCTACGAGCAGTACTTC.

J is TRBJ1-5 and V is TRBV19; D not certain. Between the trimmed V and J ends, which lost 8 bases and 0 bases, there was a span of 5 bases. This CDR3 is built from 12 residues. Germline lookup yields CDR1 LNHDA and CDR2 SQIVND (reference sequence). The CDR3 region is CASRDSNQPQHF. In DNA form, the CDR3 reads TGTGCCAGTCGAGATAGCAATCAGCCCCAGCATTTT.

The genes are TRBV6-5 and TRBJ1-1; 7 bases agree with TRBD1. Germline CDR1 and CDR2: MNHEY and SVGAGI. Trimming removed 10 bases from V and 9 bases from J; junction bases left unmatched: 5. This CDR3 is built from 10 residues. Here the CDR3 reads CATLQGKAFF. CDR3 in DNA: TGTGCCACCCTACAGGGGAAAGCTTTCTTT.

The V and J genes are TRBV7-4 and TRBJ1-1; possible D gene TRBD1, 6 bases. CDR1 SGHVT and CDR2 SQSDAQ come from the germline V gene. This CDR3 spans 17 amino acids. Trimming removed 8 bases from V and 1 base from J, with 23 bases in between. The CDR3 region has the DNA TGTGCCAGCCCGCGATCTAGGCCGGGGGGCCCGAACACTGAAGCTTTCTTT. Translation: CASPRSRPGGPNTEAFF.

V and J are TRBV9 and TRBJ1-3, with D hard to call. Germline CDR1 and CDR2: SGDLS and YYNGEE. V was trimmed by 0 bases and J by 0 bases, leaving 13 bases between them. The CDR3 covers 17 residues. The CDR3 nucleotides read TGTGCCAGCAGCGTAGCTACAGATACGCTCTCTGGAAACACCATATATTTT. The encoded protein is CASSVATDTLSGNTIYF.

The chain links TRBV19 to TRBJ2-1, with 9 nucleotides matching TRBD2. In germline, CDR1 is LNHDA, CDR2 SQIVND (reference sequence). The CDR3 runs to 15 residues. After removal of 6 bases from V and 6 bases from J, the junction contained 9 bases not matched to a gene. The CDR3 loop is CASRSEREEGNEQFF. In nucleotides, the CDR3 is TGTGCCAGTAGAAGCGAGCGGGAGGAGGGCAATGAGCAGTTCTTC.

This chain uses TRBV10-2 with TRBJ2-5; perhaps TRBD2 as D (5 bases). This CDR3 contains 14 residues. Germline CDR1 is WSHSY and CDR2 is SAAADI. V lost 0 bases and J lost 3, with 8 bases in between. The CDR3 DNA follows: TGCGCCAGCAGTGAGTCAAGGACTGAAGAGACCCAGTACTTC. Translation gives CASSESRTEETQYF.